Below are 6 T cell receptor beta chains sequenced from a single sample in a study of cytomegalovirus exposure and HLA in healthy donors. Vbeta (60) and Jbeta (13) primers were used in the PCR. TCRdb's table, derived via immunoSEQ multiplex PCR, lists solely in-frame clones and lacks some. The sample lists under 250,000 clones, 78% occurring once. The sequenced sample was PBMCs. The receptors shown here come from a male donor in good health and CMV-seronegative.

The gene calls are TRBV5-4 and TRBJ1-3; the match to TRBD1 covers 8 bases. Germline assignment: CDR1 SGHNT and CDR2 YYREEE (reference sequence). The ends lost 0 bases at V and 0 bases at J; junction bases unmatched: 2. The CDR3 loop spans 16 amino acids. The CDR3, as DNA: TGTGCCAGCAGCTTGGGGGGACAGGTCTCTGGAAACACCATATATTTT. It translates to CASSLGGQVSGNTIYF.

The CDR3 DNA reads TGCAGCGTCATGCAGGGGGGAGTAGGTCAGCCCCAGCATTTT. The encoded protein is CSVMQGGVGQPQHF. The V and J genes are TRBV29-1 and TRBJ1-5; 7 nucleotides match TRBD1. The CDR3 is 14 residues long. Germline CDR1 is SQVTM and CDR2 is ANQGSEA. With 6 bases clipped from V and 6 bases from J, the junction kept 11 bases outside the gene matches.

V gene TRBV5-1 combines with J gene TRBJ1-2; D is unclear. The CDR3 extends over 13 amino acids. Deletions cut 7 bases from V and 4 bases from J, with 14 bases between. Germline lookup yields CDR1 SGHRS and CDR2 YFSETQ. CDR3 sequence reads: CASALTGGYGYTF. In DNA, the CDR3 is TGCGCCAGCGCCCTGACGGGTGGCTATGGCTACACCTTC.

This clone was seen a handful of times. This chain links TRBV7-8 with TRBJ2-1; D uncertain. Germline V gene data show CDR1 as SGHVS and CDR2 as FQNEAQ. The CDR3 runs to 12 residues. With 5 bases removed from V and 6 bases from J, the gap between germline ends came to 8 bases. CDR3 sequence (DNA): TGTGCCAGCAGCGCTAGTGGCAATGAGCAGTTCTTC. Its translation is CASSASGNEQFF.

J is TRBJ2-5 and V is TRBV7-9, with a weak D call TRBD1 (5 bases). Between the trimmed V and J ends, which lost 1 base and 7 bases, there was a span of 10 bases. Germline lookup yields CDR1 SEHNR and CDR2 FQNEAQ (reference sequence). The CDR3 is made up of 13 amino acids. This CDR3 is CASSLEAQGTQYF. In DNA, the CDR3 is TGTGCCAGCAGCTTAGAGGCCCAGGGGACCCAGTACTTC.

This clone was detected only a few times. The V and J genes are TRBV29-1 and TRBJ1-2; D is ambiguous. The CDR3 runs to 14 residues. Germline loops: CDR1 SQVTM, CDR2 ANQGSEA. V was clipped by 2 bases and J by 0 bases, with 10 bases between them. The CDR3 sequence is CSVESHQANYGYTF. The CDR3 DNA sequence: TGCAGCGTTGAATCACACCAAGCTAACTATGGCTACACCTTC.